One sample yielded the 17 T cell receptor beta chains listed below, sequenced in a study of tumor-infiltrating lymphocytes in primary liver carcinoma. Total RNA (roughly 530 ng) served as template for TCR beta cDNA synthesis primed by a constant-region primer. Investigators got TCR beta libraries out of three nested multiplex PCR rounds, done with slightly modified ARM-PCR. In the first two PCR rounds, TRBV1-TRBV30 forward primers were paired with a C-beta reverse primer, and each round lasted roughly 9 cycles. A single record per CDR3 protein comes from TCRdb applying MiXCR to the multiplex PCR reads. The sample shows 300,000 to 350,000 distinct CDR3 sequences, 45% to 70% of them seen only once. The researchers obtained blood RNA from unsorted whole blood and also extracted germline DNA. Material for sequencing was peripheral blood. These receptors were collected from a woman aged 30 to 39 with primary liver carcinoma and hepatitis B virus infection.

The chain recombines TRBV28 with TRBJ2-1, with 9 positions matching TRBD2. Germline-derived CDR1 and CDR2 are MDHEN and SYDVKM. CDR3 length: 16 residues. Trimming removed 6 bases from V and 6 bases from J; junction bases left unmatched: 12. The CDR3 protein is CASSRAGLAGLNEQFF. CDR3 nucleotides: TGTGCCAGCAGCCGAGCGGGGCTAGCGGGACTCAATGAGCAGTTCTTC.

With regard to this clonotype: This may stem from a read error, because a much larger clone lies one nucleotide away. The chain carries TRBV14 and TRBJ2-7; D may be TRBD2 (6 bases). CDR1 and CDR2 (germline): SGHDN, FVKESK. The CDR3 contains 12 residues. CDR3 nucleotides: TGTGCCAGCAGCCAGCGGGGTTACGGGCAGTACTTC. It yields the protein CASSQRGYGQYF.

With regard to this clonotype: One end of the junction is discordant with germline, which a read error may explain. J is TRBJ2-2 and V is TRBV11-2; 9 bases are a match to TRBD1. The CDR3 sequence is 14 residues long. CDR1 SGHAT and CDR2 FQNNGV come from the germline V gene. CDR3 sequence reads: CASSRTGVVEELFF. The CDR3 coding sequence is TGTGCAAGCAGTCGGACAGGGGTAGTCGAGGAGCTGTTTTTT.

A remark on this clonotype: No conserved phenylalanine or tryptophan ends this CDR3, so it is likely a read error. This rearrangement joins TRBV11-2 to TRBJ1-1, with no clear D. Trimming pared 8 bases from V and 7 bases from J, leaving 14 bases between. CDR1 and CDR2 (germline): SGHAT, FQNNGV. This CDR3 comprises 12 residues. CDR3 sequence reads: CASCLGRSEAFS. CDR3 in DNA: TGTGCCAGCTGCCTAGGACGGAGTGAAGCTTTCTCT.

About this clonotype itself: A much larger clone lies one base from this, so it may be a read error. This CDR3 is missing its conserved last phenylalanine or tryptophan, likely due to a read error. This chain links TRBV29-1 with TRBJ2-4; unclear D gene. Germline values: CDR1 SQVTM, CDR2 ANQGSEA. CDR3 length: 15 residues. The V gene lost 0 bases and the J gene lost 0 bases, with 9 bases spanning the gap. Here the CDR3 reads CSVEDGLSAKNIQYL. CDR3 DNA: TGCAGCGTTGAAGATGGGCTATCAGCCAAAAACATTCAGTACTTA.

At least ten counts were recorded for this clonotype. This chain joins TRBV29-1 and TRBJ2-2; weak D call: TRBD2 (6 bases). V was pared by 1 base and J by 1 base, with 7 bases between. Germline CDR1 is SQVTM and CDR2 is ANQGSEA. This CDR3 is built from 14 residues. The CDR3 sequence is CSVEGTKNTGELFF. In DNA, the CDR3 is TGCAGCGTTGAAGGGACTAAGAACACCGGGGAGCTGTTTTTT.

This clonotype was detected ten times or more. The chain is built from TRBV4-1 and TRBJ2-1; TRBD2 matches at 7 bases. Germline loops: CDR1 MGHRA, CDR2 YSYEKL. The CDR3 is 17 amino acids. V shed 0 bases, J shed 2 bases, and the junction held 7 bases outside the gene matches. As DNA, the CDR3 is TGCGCCAGCAGCCAAGATCTCGGCCTAGCGGCCTACAATGAGCAGTTCTTC. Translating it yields CASSQDLGLAAYNEQFF.

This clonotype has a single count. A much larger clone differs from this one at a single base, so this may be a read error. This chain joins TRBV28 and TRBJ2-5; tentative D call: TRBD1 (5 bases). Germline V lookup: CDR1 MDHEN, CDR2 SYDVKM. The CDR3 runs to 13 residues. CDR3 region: CDSRAGLEETQYF. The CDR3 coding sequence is TGTGACAGCAGGGCAGGGCTGGAAGAGACCCAGTACTTC.

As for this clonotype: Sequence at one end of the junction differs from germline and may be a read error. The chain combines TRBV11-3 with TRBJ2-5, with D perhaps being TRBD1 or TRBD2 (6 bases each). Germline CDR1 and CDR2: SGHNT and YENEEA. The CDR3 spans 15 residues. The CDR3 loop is CASSLGGTCQETQYF. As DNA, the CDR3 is TGTGCCAGTAGCTTAGGGGGGACCTGCCAAGAGACCCAGTACTTC.

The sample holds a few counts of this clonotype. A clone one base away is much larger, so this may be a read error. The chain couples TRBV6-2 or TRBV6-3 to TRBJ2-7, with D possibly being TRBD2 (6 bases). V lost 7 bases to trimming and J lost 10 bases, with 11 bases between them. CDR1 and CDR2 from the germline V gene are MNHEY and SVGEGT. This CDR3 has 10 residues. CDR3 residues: CASTVLAQYF. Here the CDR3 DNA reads TGTGCCAGCACAGTACTAGCCCAGTACTTC.

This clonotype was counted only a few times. CDR3 region: CASSPAYSDTQYF. CDR3 DNA sequence: TGTGCCAGCAGTCCTGCGTACTCAGATACGCAGTATTTT. J is TRBJ2-3 and V is TRBV12-3 or TRBV12-4; D gene ambiguous. Trimming shortened V by 5 bases and J by 4 bases, and 10 bases separated the two germline ends. This CDR3 contains 13 residues.

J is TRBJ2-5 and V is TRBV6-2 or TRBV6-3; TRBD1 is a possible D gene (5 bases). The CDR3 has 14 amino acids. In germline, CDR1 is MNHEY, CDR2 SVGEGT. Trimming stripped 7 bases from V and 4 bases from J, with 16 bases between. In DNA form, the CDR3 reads TGTGCCAGCATTCCGCTAGGGGAACGAGAGACCCAGTACTTC. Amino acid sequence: CASIPLGERETQYF.

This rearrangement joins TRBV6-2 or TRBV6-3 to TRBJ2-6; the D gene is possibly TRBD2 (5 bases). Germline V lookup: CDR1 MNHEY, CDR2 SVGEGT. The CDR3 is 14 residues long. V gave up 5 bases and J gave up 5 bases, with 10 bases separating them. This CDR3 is CASSRGFRANVLTF. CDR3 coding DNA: TGTGCCAGCAGTCGGGGTTTTAGGGCCAACGTCCTGACTTTC.

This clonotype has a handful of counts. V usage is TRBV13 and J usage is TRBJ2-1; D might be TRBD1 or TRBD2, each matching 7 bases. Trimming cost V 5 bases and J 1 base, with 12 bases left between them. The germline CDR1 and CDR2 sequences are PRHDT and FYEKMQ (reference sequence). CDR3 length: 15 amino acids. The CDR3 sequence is CASSPGGGSYNEQFF. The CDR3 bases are TGTGCCAGCAGCCCAGGGGGGGGATCCTACAATGAGCAGTTCTTC.

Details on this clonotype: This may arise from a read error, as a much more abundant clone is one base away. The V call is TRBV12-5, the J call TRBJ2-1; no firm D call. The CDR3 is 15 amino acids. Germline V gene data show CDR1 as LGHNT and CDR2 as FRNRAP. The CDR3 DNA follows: TGTGTTAGTGCTCCCAGCAGGTCCTCCTACAATGAGCAGTTCTTC. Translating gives CVSAPSRSSYNEQFF.

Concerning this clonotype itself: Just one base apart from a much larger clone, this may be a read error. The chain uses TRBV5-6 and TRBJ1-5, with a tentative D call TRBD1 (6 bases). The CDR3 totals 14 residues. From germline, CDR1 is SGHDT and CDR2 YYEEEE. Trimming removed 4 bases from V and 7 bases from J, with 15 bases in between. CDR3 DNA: TGTGCCAGCAGCCTCTCAGGGGCTCGGCAGCCCCAGCATTTT. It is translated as CASSLSGARQPQHF.

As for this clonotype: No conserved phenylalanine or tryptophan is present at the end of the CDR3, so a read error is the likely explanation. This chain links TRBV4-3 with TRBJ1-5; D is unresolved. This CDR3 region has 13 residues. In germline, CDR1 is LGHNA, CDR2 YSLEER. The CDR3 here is CASNQARRGPQHL. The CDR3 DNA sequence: TGCGCCAGCAACCAAGCTCGGCGGGGGCCCCAGCATCTT.